This entry lists 15 T cell receptor beta chains sequenced from one sample in a study of blood T cell repertoires in COVID-19. Repertoires were generated with immunoSEQ multiplex PCR, while TCRdb's copy carries only in-frame clones and drops some. Among 50,000 to 65,000 clones listed, more than 90% were seen once. Sequenced material: peripheral blood. These receptor sequences come from a human donor in a cohort sampled during active COVID-19.

The chain uses TRBV7-2 and TRBJ1-1; TRBD1 matches 7 bases. V dropped 2 bases and J dropped 3; count of bases not matched to a gene: 0. Germline V gene data show CDR1 as SGHTA and CDR2 as FQGNSA. This CDR3 has 13 amino acids. CDR3 DNA sequence: TGTGCCAGCAGCTTACAGGGGGACACTGAAGCTTTCTTT. This codes for CASSLQGDTEAFF.

V and J are TRBV2 and TRBJ1-2; TRBD1 aligns across 7 bases. The CDR3 is 14 amino acids. Looked up from germline, CDR1 is SNHLY and CDR2 is FYNNEI. V was clipped by 7 bases and J by 3 bases; unmatched bases: 8. The CDR3 nucleotides are TGTGCCAGCAAAGGGGACGGGACAGACTATGGCTACACCTTC. Its protein product is CASKGDGTDYGYTF.

The J gene is TRBJ2-1, the V gene TRBV6-1; TRBD2 matches at 11 bases. This CDR3 comprises 17 residues. Germline V gives CDR1 MNHNS, CDR2 SASEGT. Losses at the gene ends were 1 base for V and 5 bases for J; bases not matched to a gene: 7. The CDR3 protein is CASSEGPSGGLNNEQFF. In DNA form, the CDR3 reads TGTGCCAGCAGTGAAGGACCTAGCGGGGGGCTCAACAATGAGCAGTTCTTC.

This clone was recorded only once. The V call is TRBV11-3, the J call TRBJ2-3, with D possibly being TRBD1 (6 bases). V lost 4 bases and J 2 bases, leaving 13 bases between the germline ends. This CDR3 comprises 15 residues. Germline V gene sequence: CDR1 SGHNT, CDR2 YENEEA. The CDR3 DNA reads as TGTGCCAGCAGCTCTGGACAGACTTCCACAGATACGCAGTATTTT. It encodes CASSSGQTSTDTQYF.

The rearrangement joins TRBV2 to TRBJ1-5; weak D call: TRBD1 (6 bases). CDR3 length equals 15 residues. The germline V and J ends were trimmed by 7 bases and 2 bases, with 15 bases remaining between them. CDR1 is SNHLY, CDR2 FYNNEI, per germline. The CDR3 loop reads CASKRGALGNQPQHF. In DNA form, the CDR3 reads TGTGCCAGCAAGCGGGGGGCCTTGGGCAATCAGCCCCAGCATTTT.

V is TRBV6-2 or TRBV6-3 and J is TRBJ2-3; D is possibly TRBD2 (7 bases). The V end was cut by 4 bases, the J end by 4 bases, with 24 bases between. The CDR3 covers 18 residues. The germline V gene encodes CDR1 MNHEY and CDR2 SVGEGT. CDR3 region: CASSWGGGGTLVSDTQYF. In DNA form, the CDR3 reads TGTGCCAGCAGTTGGGGAGGGGGGGGAACCCTTGTGTCAGATACGCAGTATTTT.

This clone appeared a single time. The chain carries TRBV30 and TRBJ1-1; 7 bases fit TRBD1. Germline V CDR1 and CDR2: GTSNPN, SVGIG (reference sequence). The V gene end was trimmed by 8 bases and the J gene end by 6 bases; junction bases not matched to a gene: 3. The CDR3 contains 10 residues. CDR3 protein: CAIQGSEAFF. The CDR3, as DNA: TGTGCCATACAGGGGTCTGAAGCTTTCTTT.

CDR3 amino acids: CASSLSYSGNTIYF. Written as DNA, the CDR3 is TGTGCCAGCAGTTTATCCTACTCTGGAAACACCATATATTTT. The chain joins TRBV27 to TRBJ1-3; D is unresolved. V was trimmed by 0 bases and J by 0 bases, leaving 3 bases between them. This CDR3 is built from 14 residues. Germline loops: CDR1 MNHEY, CDR2 SMNVEV (reference sequence).

This sequence joins TRBV28 and TRBJ1-4; 11 positions agree with TRBD1. Germline V CDR1 and CDR2: MDHEN, SYDVKM. The V and J ends lost 5 bases and 7 bases, in that order; junction bases with no gene match: 6. The CDR3 has 15 amino acids. The CDR3 protein is CASSTTGTGGEKLFF. As DNA, the CDR3 is TGTGCCAGCAGTACTACCGGGACAGGGGGTGAAAAACTGTTTTTT.

The V call is TRBV11-1, the J call TRBJ2-5; perhaps TRBD1 as D (6 bases). Germline V gene lookup returns CDR1 SGHAT and CDR2 FQDESV (reference sequence). The CDR3 spans 13 residues. V was shortened by 6 bases and J by 5 bases, with 13 bases between the two germline ends. CDR3 nucleotides: TGTGCCAGCAGAAACAGGGACGGGGAGACCCAGTACTTC. Amino acids: CASRNRDGETQYF. The full variable domain, rest sourced from reference TRBV11-1 and TRBJ2-5, is EAEVAQSPRYKITEKSQAVAFWCDPISGHATLYWYRQILGQGPELLVQFQDESVVDDSQLPKDRFSAERLKGVDSTLKIQPAELGDSAMYLCASRNRDGETQYFGPGTRLLVL.

V gene TRBV11-2 combines with J gene TRBJ2-3; 8 nucleotides match TRBD2. CDR1 and CDR2 (germline): SGHAT, FQNNGV. J gave up 6 bases and V 7 bases, and 9 bases lay outside the gene matches. There are 14 residues in the CDR3. The CDR3 loop is CASIPPGGGDTQYF. The CDR3 DNA is TGTGCCAGCATCCCTCCGGGGGGGGGCGATACGCAGTATTTT.

The gene calls are TRBV7-8 and TRBJ2-3; D is unresolved. Germline-derived CDR1 and CDR2 are SGHVS and FQNEAQ. V lost 3 bases, J lost 3 bases, and 10 bases lay in between. CDR3 length equals 14 residues. CDR3 region: CASSFSIPTDTQYF. Written as DNA, the CDR3 is TGTGCCAGCAGCTTTAGCATCCCAACAGATACGCAGTATTTT.

This chain connects TRBV4-3 to TRBJ2-1; 8 bases agree with TRBD2. Germline CDR1 LGHNA, CDR2 YSLEER. This CDR3 is built from 17 residues. J lost 3 bases, V lost 3 bases, and 10 bases had no gene match. CDR3 in amino acids: CASSQEAWLAGYNEQFF. CDR3 DNA: TGCGCCAGCAGCCAGGAGGCTTGGCTAGCGGGCTACAATGAGCAGTTCTTC.

This chain links TRBV7-2 with TRBJ2-7; 7 bases are a match to TRBD1. Germline CDR1 SGHTA, CDR2 FQGNSA. The ends lost 8 bases at V and 3 bases at J; junction bases unmatched: 10. The CDR3 length is 14 residues. The CDR3 here is CASRERTGFYEQYF. CDR3 in DNA: TGTGCCAGCCGAGAAAGGACAGGCTTCTACGAGCAGTACTTC.

The chain employs TRBV7-6 and TRBJ2-7, with 9 bases aligning to TRBD1. Germline CDR1 reads SGHVS; CDR2 reads FNYEAQ. CDR3 length: 15 amino acids. V shed 1 base, J shed 3 bases, and the junction held 4 bases outside the gene matches. The CDR3 sequence is CASSLGGTGIYEQYF. CDR3 DNA: TGTGCCAGCAGCTTAGGCGGGACAGGGATCTACGAGCAGTACTTC.